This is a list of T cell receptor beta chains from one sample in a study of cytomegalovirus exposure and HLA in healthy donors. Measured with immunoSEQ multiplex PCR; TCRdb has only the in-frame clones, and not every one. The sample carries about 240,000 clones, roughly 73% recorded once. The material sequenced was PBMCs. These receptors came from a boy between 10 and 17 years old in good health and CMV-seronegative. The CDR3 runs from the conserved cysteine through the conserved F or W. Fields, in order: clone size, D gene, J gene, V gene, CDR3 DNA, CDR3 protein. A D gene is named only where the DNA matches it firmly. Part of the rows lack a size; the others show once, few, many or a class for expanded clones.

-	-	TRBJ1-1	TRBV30	TGTGCCTGGAGTGTAAGCCCTTTGGGCCTCGGAGCTTTCTTT	CAWSVSPLGLGAFF
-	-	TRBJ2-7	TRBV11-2	TGTGCCAGCAGCCACGGGACCTACGAGCAGTACTTC	CASSHGTYEQYF
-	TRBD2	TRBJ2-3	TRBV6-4	TGTGCCAGCAGTGTGACTAGCGCGGGCACAGATACGCAGTATTTT	CASSVTSAGTDTQYF
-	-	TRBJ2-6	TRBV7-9	TGTGCCAGCAGCTTAGACGAGGGCTCTGGGGCCAACGTCCTGACTTTC	CASSLDEGSGANVLTF
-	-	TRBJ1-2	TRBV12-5	TGTGCTAGTGGTTGGGGGCTCTATGGCTACACCTTC	CASGWGLYGYTF
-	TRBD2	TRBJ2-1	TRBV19	TGTGCCAGTAGTAGTGTTTGGACTAGCCCCATTTACAATGAGCAGTTCTTC	CASSSVWTSPIYNEQFF
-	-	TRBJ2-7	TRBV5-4	TGTGCCAGCAGCTTGGCGGGGGTTCCCTACGAGCAGTACTTC	CASSLAGVPYEQYF
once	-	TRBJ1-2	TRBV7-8	TGTGCCAGCAGCCTTTATAGCGCGGACCCCCGGGGCTACACCTTC	CASSLYSADPRGYTF
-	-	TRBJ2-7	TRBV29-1	TGCAGCGTTGAACAGCGGCAGGGGTACGAGCAGTACTTC	CSVEQRQGYEQYF
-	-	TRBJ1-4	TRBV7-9	TGTGCCAGCAGCTTGTCAGGGGAAGAAAAACTGTTTTTT	CASSLSGEEKLFF
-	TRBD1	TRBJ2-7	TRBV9	TGTGCCAGCAGCGTACAAAACAGGGGCCTGAGCTCCTACGAGCAGTACTTC	CASSVQNRGLSSYEQYF
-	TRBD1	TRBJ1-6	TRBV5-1	TGCGCCAGCAGCTTGGAGGGGGCAAACTATAATTCACCCCTCCACTTT	CASSLEGANYNSPLHF
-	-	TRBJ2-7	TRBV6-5	TGTGCCTCCCGGAGGGCAGTGTCCTACGAGCAGTACTTC	CASRRAVSYEQYF
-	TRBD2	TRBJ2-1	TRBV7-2	TGTGCCAGCAGCCGGACTAGCGGGAGGAGGGGTGAGCAGTTCTTC	CASSRTSGRRGEQFF
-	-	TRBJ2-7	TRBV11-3	TGTGCCAGCAGCCGTAGGAAGACTAATATCTACGAGCAGTACTTC	CASSRRKTNIYEQYF
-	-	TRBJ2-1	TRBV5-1	TGCGCCAGCAGCTACGGACAGGAGCAGTTCTTC	CASSYGQEQFF
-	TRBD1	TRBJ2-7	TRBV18	TGTGCCAGCTCACCCCCACCGGGACAGACGACCTACGAGCAGTACTTC	CASSPPPGQTTYEQYF
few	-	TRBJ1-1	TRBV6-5	TGTGCCAGCAGTTACTCGACCGGACAGAGTTATACTGAAGCTTTCTTT	CASSYSTGQSYTEAFF
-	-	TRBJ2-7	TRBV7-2	TGTGCCAGCAGCTTAGTGGGCAGGATCTACGAGCAGTACTTC	CASSLVGRIYEQYF
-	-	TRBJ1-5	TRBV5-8	TGTGCCAGCAGGGTCGCCGGGGTGGATAGGCCAAATCAGCCCCAGCATTTT	CASRVAGVDRPNQPQHF
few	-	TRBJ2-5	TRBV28	TGTGCCAGCAGTTCACCGGGCCAAGAGACCCAGTACTTC	CASSSPGQETQYF
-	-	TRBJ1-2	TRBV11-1	TGTGCCAGCAGCTTATCACAGCACTATGGCTACACCTTC	CASSLSQHYGYTF
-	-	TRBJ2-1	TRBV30	TGTGCCTGGAGCACCGGGACTCCCACCTACAATGAGCAGTTCTTC	CAWSTGTPTYNEQFF
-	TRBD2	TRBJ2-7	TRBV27	TGTGCCAGCAGTTTACTAGCAGGACTAGCGGGAACCTACGAGCAGTACTTC	CASSLLAGLAGTYEQYF
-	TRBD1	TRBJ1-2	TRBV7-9	TGTGCCAGCAGCTCGTGGGGGCGTAACAGGGGTGGCTACACCTTC	CASSSWGRNRGGYTF
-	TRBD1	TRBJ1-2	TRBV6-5	TGTGCCAGCAGTTACACAGGGGATGGCTACACCTTC	CASSYTGDGYTF
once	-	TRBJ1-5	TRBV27	TGTGCCAGCAGTTTTTTTGGGGGCGGGAATCAGCCCCAGCATTTT	CASSFFGGGNQPQHF
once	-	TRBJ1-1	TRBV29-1	TGCAGCGTCCGTTCGGGACAACCGAACACTGAAGCTTTCTTT	CSVRSGQPNTEAFF
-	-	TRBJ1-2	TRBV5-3	TGTGCCAGAAGCTTGGGGCAGGGGAAGTACAACTATGGCTACACCTTC	CARSLGQGKYNYGYTF